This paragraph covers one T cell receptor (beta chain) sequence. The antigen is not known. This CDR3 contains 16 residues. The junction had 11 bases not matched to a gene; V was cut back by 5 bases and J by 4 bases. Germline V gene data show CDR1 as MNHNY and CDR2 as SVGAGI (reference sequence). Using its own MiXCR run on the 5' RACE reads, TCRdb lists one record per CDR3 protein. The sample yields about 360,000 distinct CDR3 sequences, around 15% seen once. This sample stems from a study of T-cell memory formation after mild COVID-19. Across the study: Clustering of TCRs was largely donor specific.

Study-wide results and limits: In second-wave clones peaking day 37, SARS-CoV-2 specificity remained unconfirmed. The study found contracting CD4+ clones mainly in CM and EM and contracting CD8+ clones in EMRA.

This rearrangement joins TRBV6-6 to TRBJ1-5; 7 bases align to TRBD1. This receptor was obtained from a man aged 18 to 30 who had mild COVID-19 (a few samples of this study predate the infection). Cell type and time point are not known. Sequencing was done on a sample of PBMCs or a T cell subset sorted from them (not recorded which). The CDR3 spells CASSITGAFENQPQHF. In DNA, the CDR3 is TGTGCCAGCAGTATCACAGGGGCATTTGAAAATCAGCCCCAGCATTTT.